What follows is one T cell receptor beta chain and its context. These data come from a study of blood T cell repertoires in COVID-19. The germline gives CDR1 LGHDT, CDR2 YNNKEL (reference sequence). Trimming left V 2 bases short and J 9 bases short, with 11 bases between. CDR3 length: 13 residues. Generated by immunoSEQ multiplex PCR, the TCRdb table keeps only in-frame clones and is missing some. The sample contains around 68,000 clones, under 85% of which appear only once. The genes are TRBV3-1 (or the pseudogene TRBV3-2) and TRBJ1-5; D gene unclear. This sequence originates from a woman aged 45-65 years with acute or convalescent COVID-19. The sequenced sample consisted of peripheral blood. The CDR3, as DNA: TGTGCCAGCAGCCAATCCCGCCCCGGGCCCCAGCATTTT. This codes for CASSQSRPGPQHF.